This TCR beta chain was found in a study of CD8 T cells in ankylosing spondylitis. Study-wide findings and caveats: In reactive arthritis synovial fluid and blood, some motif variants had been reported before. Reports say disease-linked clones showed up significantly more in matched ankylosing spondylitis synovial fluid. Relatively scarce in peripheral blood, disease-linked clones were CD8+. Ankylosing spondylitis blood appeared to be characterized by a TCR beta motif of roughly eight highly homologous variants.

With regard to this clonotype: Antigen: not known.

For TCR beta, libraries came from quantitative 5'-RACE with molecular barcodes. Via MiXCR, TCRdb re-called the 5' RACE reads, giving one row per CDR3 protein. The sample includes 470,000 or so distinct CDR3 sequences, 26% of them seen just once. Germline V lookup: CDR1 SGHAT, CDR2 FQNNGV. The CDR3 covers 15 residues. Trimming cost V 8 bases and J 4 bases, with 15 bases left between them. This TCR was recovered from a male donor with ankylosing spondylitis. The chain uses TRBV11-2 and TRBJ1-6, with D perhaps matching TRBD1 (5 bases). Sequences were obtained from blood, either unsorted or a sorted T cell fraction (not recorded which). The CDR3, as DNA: TGTGCCAGCTCTGATACGGGACTGTATAATTCACCCCTCCACTTT. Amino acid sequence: CASSDTGLYNSPLHF.